This record covers a single T cell receptor beta chain. Generated by immunoSEQ multiplex PCR, the TCRdb table keeps only in-frame clones and is missing some. Seen here are 85,000 to 120,000 clones, 80% to 95% observed once, and the top ten hold 4.2%. This specimen comes from a study of blood T cell repertoires in COVID-19. The origin of this receptor is a man aged 18 to 30 with acute or convalescent COVID-19. The sequencing input was peripheral blood.

In DNA form, the CDR3 reads TGCGCCAGCAGCCCCCGGAGCGGGAGTTTAAATAATGAGCAGTTCTTC. The encoded protein is CASSPRSGSLNNEQFF. The V call is TRBV5-1, the J call TRBJ2-1; 8 bases are shared with TRBD2. Germline lookup yields CDR1 SGHRS and CDR2 YFSETQ. CDR3 length equals 16 residues. V was pared by 4 bases and J by 7 bases, with 13 bases of the junction left unmatched.